The 14 T cell receptor beta chains given below trace back to one sample, sequenced in a study of identifying expanded T cells in peripheral blood. Assay used: immunoSEQ multiplex PCR; TCRdb lists only in-frame clones, some missing. The sample yields approximately 83,000 clones, roughly 85% seen once. Sequencing was performed on blood. The receptors derive from a person between 18 and 75 years old in good health.

This clone appeared once. DNA of the CDR3: TGTGCCAGCAGTGCCGACAGGGGAACAGATACGCAGTATTTT. Translating gives CASSADRGTDTQYF. The gene calls are TRBV6-5 and TRBJ2-3; TRBD1 matches 8 bases. The germline gives CDR1 MNHEY, CDR2 SVGAGI. V gave up 5 bases and J gave up 3 bases; unmatched junction bases: 4. The length of the CDR3 is 14 residues.

The chain uses TRBV10-3 and TRBJ2-2, with TRBD1 matching over 10 bases. The CDR3 is 16 residues long. Germline loops: CDR1 ENHRY, CDR2 SYGVKD. After removal of 4 bases from V and 0 bases from J, the junction contained 2 bases not matched to a gene. CDR3 nucleotides: TGTGCCATCAGTGTTGGGACAGGGGCGAACACCGGGGAGCTGTTTTTT. Its translation: CAISVGTGANTGELFF.

The chain recombines TRBV10-3 with TRBJ2-7; D gene unclear. V was cut by 6 bases and J by 9 bases, with 18 bases left in between. Germline V gene sequence: CDR1 ENHRY, CDR2 SYGVKD. This CDR3 is 13 amino acids long. This CDR3 is CAIRGPQAGPQYF. The CDR3 region has the DNA TGTGCCATCAGAGGCCCTCAAGCCGGCCCGCAGTACTTC.

This chain uses TRBV27 with TRBJ1-2; 10 nucleotides line up with TRBD1. The CDR3 covers 15 residues. Germline V gene data show CDR1 as MNHEY and CDR2 as SMNVEV (reference sequence). V lost 4 bases to trimming and J lost 8 bases; unmatched junction nucleotides: 10. This chain's CDR3 is CASSSLLRDRGGYTF. The CDR3 bases are TGTGCCAGCAGTTCCCTACTCCGGGACAGGGGAGGCTACACCTTC.

The chain joins TRBV19 to TRBJ1-2, with D hard to call. V lost 1 base, J lost 6 bases, and 12 bases lay in between. CDR3 length: 14 amino acids. Per the germline V gene, CDR1 is LNHDA and CDR2 is SQIVND (reference sequence). CDR3 loop: CASSIGGLRDGYTF. The CDR3 region has the DNA TGTGCCAGTAGTATAGGAGGGCTTAGGGATGGCTACACCTTC. Based on the CDR3 plus reference TRBV19 and TRBJ1-2, the full variable domain is DGGITQSPKYLFRKEGQNVTLSCEQNLNHDAMYWYRQDPGQGLRLIYYSQIVNDFQKGDIAEGYSVSREKKESFPLTVTSAQKNPTAFYLCASSIGGLRDGYTFGSGTRLTVV.

V usage is TRBV5-1 and J usage is TRBJ1-1; the match to TRBD1 covers 9 bases. Germline values: CDR1 SGHRS, CDR2 YFSETQ. The CDR3 sequence is 15 residues long. V was clipped by 2 bases and J by 0 bases; unmatched bases: 2. Written as DNA, the CDR3 is TGCGCCAGCAGCTTCGGACAGGGGTTGAACACTGAAGCTTTCTTT. Its protein product is CASSFGQGLNTEAFF.

V and J are TRBV19 and TRBJ2-3, with a weak D call TRBD1 (6 bases). CDR1 and CDR2 (germline): LNHDA, SQIVND (reference sequence). The V gene lost 5 bases and the J gene lost 4 bases, with 10 bases spanning the gap. The CDR3 is made up of 13 amino acids. In nucleotides, the CDR3 is TGTGCCAGTAGTCGGGACATCCCAGATACGCAGTATTTT. Its protein is CASSRDIPDTQYF.

The V and J genes are TRBV6-6 and TRBJ1-1; D gene uncertain. With 8 bases removed from V and 9 bases from J, the gap between germline ends came to 13 bases. The CDR3 extends over 11 amino acids. CDR1 is MNHNY, CDR2 SVGAGI, per germline (reference sequence). The chain's CDR3 is CASRSDQQAFF. In DNA form, the CDR3 reads TGTGCCAGCCGTTCGGACCAGCAAGCTTTCTTT.

The chain combines TRBV5-6 with TRBJ1-5; a possible D gene is TRBD1 (5 bases). The CDR3 is 13 amino acids. The germline V gene encodes CDR1 SGHDT and CDR2 YYEEEE. Trimming removed 2 bases at V and 5 bases at J, with 8 bases between. The CDR3 DNA reads TGTGCCAGCAGCTTCAGGGTTGATCAGCCCCAGCATTTT. It specifies CASSFRVDQPQHF.

The chain is built from TRBV7-8 and TRBJ1-2, with D perhaps matching TRBD1 (5 bases). Germline loops: CDR1 SGHVS, CDR2 FQNEAQ. There are 16 residues in the CDR3. The germline V and J ends were trimmed by 4 bases and 4 bases, with 19 bases remaining between them. The CDR3 is CASSSRVWGFFYGYTF. In DNA, the CDR3 is TGTGCCAGCAGCTCCCGCGTGTGGGGGTTCTTCTATGGCTACACCTTC.

The chain links TRBV30 to TRBJ1-5; D unclear. The CDR3 covers 13 residues. V was trimmed by 4 bases and J by 6 bases, leaving 13 bases between them. CDR1 is GTSNPN and CDR2 is SVGIG in the germline V gene (reference sequence). The CDR3 DNA is TGTGCCTGGAAGGTCGAGGGCGGTCAGCCCCAGCATTTT. As protein: CAWKVEGGQPQHF.

This clone was picked up a small number of times. The J gene is TRBJ1-2, the V gene TRBV4-2; D might be TRBD1 (5 bases). The CDR3 runs 16 residues. V dropped 1 base and J dropped 4 bases, with 16 bases sitting between them. The germline CDR1 and CDR2 sequences are LGHNA and YNFKEQ. The CDR3 region is CASSQVERGAGYGYTF. CDR3 in DNA: TGTGCCAGCAGCCAAGTAGAGAGGGGCGCGGGCTATGGCTACACCTTC.

This clone has more than one count but fewer than ten. This sequence joins TRBV5-1 and TRBJ1-1; D gene ambiguous. V lost 5 bases, J lost 2 bases, and 13 bases lay in between. CDR1 and CDR2 (germline): SGHRS, YFSETQ. CDR3 length: 14 amino acids. Here the CDR3 DNA reads TGCGCCAGCAGTTCCGGCCAGCCTAACACTGAAGCTTTCTTT. Translation: CASSSGQPNTEAFF.

Written as DNA, the CDR3 is TGCGCCAGCAGCCAAGATGGCATCAGGGGGATCATTCAGTACTTC. Protein sequence: CASSQDGIRGIIQYF. The chain couples TRBV4-1 to TRBJ2-4; 7 bases line up with TRBD1. The J segment lost 9 bases and the V segment lost 0 bases, leaving 8 bases of the junction unmatched. CDR1 and CDR2 (germline): MGHRA, YSYEKL. CDR3 size: 15 residues.